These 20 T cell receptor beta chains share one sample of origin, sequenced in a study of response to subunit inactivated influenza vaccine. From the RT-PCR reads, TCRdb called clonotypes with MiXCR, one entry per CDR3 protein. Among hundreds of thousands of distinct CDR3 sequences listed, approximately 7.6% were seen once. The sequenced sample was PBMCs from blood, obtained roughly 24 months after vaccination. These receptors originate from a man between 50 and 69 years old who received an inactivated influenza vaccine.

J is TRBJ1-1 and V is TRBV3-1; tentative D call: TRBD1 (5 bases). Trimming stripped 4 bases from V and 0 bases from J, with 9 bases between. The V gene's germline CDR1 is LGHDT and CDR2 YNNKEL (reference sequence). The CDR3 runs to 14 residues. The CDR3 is CASSRADMNTEAFF. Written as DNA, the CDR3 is TGTGCCAGCAGCCGGGCGGACATGAACACTGAAGCTTTCTTT.

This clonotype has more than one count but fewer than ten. The CDR3 DNA sequence: TGTGCCACCAGCAGAGATCCGGACCCACTAGGCGATGAGCAGTTCTTC. Residues: CATSRDPDPLGDEQFF. The V and J genes are TRBV15 and TRBJ2-1; D is perhaps TRBD2 (5 bases). Germline V gene data show CDR1 as LNHNV and CDR2 as YYDKDF (reference sequence). The CDR3 is made up of 16 amino acids. V was shortened by 0 bases and J by 8 bases, with 17 bases between the two germline ends.

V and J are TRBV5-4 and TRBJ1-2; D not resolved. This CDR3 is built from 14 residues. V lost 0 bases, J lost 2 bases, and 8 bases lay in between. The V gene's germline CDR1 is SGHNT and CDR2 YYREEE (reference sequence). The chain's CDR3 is CASSLVGENYGYTF. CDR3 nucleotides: TGTGCCAGCAGCTTGGTTGGGGAAAACTATGGCTACACCTTC.

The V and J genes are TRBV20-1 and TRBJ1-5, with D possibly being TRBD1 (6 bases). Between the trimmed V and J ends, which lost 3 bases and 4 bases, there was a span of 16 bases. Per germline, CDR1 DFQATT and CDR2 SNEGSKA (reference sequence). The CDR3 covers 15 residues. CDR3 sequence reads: CSASSPGHFNQPQHF. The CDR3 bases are TGCAGTGCTAGTTCGCCGGGACACTTTAATCAGCCCCAGCATTTT.

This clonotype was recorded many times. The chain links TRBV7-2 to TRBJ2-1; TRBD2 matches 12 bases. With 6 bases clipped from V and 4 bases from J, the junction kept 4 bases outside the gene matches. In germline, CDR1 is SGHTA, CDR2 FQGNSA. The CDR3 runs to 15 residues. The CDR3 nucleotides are TGTGCCAGCAGGGACGGGACTAGCGGGTACAATGAGCAGTTCTTC. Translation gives CASRDGTSGYNEQFF.

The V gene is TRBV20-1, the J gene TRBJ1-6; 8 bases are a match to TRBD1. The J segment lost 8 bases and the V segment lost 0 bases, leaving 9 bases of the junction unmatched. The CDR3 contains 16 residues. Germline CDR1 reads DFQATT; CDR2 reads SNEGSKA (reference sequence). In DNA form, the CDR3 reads TGCAGTGCTAGAGATTTTTTGGGGACAGGTGATTCACCCCTCCACTTT. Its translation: CSARDFLGTGDSPLHF.

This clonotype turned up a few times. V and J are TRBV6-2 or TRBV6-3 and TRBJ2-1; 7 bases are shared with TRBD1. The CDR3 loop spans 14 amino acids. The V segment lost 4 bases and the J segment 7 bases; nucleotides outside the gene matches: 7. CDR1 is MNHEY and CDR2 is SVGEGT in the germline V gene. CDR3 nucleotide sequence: TGTGCCAGCAGTTTAGACAGGGTTTGGAATGAGCAGTTCTTC. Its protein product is CASSLDRVWNEQFF.

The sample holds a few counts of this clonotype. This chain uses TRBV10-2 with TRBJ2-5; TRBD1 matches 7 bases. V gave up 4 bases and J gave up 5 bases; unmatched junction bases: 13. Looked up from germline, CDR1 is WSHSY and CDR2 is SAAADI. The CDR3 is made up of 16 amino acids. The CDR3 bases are TGCGCCAGCAGTGGAAAGGGAATGACAGGGTGGGAGACCCAGTACTTC. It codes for CASSGKGMTGWETQYF.

The chain's CDR3 is CASSLASGKGNEQFF. CDR3 nucleotides: TGTGCCAGCAGCTTAGCGTCAGGGAAAGGTAATGAGCAGTTCTTC. This chain connects TRBV7-8 to TRBJ2-1; weak D call: TRBD1 (5 bases). Germline V gene data show CDR1 as SGHVS and CDR2 as FQNEAQ. V shed 0 bases and J shed 7 bases, with 13 bases lying between them. This CDR3 is 15 amino acids long.

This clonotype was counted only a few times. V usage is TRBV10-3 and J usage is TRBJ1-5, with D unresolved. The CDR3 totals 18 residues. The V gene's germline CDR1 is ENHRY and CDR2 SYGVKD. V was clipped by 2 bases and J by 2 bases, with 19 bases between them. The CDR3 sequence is CAISEKAGILSRNQPQHF. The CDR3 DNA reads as TGTGCCATCAGTGAGAAGGCCGGGATTCTTAGTCGCAATCAGCCCCAGCATTTT.

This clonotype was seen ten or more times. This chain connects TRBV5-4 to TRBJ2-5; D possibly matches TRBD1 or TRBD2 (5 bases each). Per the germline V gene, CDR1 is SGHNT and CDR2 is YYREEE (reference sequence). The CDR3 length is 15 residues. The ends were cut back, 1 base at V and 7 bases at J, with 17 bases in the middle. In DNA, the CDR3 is TGTGCCAGCAGCTTGTCGGGACCTCAAGGTGGGACCCAGTACTTC. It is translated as CASSLSGPQGGTQYF.

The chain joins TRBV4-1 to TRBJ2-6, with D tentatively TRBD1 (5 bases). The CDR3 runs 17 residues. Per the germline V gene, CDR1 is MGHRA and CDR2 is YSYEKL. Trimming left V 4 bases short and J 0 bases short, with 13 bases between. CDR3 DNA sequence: TGCGCCAGCAGCCCGTCGGACACGCGCTCTGGGGCCAACGTCCTGACTTTC. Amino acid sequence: CASSPSDTRSGANVLTF.

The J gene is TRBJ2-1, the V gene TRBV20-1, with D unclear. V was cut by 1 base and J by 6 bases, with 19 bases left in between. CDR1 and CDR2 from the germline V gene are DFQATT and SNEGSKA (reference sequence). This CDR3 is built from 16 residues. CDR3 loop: CSARALAKGRFNEQFF. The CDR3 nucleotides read TGCAGTGCTAGAGCGTTGGCAAAGGGAAGATTCAATGAGCAGTTCTTC.

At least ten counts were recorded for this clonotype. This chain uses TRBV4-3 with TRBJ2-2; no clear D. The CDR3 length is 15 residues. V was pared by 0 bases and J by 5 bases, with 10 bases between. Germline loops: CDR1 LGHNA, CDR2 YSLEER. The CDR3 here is CASSQDWRVTGELFF. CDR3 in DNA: TGCGCCAGCAGCCAAGATTGGAGAGTAACCGGGGAGCTGTTTTTT.

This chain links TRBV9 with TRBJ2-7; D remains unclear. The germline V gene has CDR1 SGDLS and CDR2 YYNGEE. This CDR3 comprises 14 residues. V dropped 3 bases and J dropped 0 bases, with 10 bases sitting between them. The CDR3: CASSAPGSSYEQYF. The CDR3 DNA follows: TGTGCCAGCAGCGCACCGGGCAGCTCCTACGAGCAGTACTTC.

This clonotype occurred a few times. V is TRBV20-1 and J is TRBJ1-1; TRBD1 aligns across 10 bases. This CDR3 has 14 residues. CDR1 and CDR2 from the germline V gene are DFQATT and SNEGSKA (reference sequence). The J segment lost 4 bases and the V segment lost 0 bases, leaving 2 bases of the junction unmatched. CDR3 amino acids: CSARERTGGTEAFF. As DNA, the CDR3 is TGCAGTGCTAGAGAACGGACAGGGGGCACTGAAGCTTTCTTT.

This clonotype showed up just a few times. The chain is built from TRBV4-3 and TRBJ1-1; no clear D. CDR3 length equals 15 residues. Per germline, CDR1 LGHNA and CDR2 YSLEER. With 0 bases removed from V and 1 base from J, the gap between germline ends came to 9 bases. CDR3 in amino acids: CASSQEVGRNTEAFF. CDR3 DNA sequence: TGCGCCAGCAGCCAAGAGGTGGGCAGGAACACTGAAGCTTTCTTT.

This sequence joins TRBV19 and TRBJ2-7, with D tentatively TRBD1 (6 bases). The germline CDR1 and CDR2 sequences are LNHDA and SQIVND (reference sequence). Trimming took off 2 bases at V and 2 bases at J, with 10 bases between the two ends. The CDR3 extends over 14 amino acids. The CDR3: CASSIIAGAYEQYF. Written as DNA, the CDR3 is TGTGCCAGTAGTATAATCGCAGGGGCCTACGAGCAGTACTTC.

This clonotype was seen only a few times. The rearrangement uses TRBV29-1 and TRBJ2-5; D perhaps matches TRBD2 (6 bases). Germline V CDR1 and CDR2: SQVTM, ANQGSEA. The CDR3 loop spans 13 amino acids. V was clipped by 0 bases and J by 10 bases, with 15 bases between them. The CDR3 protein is CSVEDPGGVGQYF. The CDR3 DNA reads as TGCAGCGTTGAAGATCCCGGCGGGGTGGGCCAGTACTTC.

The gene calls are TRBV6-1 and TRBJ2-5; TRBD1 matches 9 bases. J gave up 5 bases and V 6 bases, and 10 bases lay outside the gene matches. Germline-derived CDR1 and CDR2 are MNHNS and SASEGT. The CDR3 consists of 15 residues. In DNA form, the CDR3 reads TGTGCCAGCAGCCTTCTTGGGACAGGGAGGGAGACCCAGTACTTC. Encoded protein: CASSLLGTGRETQYF.